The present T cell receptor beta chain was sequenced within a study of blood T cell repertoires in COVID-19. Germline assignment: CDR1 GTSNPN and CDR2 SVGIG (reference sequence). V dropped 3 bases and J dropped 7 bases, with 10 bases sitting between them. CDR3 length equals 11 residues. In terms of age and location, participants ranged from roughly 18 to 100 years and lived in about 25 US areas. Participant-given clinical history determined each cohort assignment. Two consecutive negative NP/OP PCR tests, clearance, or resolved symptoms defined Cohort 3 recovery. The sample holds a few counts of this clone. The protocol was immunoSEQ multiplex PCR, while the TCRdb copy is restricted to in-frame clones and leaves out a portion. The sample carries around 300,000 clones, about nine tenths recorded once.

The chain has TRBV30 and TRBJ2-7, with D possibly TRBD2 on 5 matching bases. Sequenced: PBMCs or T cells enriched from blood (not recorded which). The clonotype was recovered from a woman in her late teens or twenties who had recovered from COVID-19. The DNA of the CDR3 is TGTGCCTGGAGGAGAGGGTTGGAGCAGTACTTC. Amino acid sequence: CAWRRGLEQYF.